This entry is about one TCR beta chain. The clone's antigen remains unknown. The sample holds no much larger clone one base away, and base qualities are not on file. CDR1 and CDR2, per the germline V gene, are MGHDK and SYGVNS. Its CDR3 holds 12 amino acids, cysteine through phenylalanine. Only the CDR3 DNA is retained, 36 bases long and in frame from the first base. A distance of 10 bases separates the germline ends of V and J, which lose 8 bases and 3 bases respectively. Each collaborating institution followed its own protocols to collect whole blood in K2EDTA tubes. For TCRbeta analysis, collaborators shipped samples in one of three forms: frozen whole blood, isolated PBMCs, or DNA extracted from either of those sample types. These data belong to a study of blood T cell repertoires in COVID-19 (TCRdb year 2020). Turning to the overall study: Samples from collaborators originated in the United States, Italy and Spain and spanned both the acute and convalescent phases of COVID-19. The prospective study material was composed of cDNA or gDNA derived from T cells, B-cell-depleted T cells, or PBMCs. The sample metadata nearly always contained a de-identified subject ID, COVID-19 status, age in years and sex. Samples came from the ongoing ImmuneRACE study (first 160 participants) plus 1,254 subjects from 6 global collaborators. Deeply sampled blood TCRbeta repertoires from subjects exposed to, actively infected with, or recovered from COVID-19 were included in the dataset. A freely available public database, intended as a resource for researchers studying the immune response to SARS-CoV-2, is where the repertoires were released. Where available, HLA class I and class II types were obtained from metadata supplied by the sample provider rather than from assay-based typing. The paper's findings and limits, for the study overall: How much clinical and demographic metadata was included differed by source and by participant, and the metadata was provided uncurated.

TCRbeta CDR3 regions were amplified from genomic DNA using the immunoSEQ Assay, a bias-controlled multiplex PCR. Per the source publication's procedure: Within the assay, amplification of reference gene primers was used to estimate how many nucleated cells each sample contained. To quantify the absolute abundance of each unique TCRbeta CDR3 rearrangement, sequence reads were collapsed and filtered. For each sample, productive Simpson clonality was calculated as the square root of Simpson's diversity index across productive rearrangements. TCRdb's version of the immuneACCESS table is confined to in-frame rearrangements and falls short of the full clone set. An unresolved V gene accounts for under half of the shortfall where checked; the remainder is of unknown origin. V, J and clone size are taken as reported in that table, and D and trimming were inferred from the DNA itself. This sample holds under 250,000 clones; around 83% were observed only once. Less than 3.5% of the sample is taken by the ten largest.

Sequencing used peripheral blood. This clonotype was sampled from a man in his forties or fifties with active or convalescent COVID-19. The chain links TRBV25-1 with TRBJ1-2, with the D gene call left open. CDR3 reads: CASAGQYYGYTF. In nucleotide form, the sequence is TGTGCCAGCGCAGGCCAGTACTATGGCTACACCTTC.